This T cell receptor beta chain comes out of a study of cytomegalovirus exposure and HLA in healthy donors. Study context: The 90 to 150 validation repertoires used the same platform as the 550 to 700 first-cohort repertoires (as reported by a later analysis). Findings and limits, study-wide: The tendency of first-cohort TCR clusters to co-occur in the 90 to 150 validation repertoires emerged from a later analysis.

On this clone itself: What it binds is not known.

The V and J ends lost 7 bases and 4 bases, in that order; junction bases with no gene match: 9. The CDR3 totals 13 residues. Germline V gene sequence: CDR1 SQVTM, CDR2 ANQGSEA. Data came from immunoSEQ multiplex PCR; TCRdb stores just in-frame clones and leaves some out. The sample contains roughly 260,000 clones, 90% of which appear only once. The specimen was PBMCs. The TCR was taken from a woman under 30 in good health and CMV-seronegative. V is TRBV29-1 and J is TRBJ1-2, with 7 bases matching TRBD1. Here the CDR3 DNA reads TGCAGCGCTAATCAGGGGGTGACCTATGGCTACACCTTC. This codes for CSANQGVTYGYTF.